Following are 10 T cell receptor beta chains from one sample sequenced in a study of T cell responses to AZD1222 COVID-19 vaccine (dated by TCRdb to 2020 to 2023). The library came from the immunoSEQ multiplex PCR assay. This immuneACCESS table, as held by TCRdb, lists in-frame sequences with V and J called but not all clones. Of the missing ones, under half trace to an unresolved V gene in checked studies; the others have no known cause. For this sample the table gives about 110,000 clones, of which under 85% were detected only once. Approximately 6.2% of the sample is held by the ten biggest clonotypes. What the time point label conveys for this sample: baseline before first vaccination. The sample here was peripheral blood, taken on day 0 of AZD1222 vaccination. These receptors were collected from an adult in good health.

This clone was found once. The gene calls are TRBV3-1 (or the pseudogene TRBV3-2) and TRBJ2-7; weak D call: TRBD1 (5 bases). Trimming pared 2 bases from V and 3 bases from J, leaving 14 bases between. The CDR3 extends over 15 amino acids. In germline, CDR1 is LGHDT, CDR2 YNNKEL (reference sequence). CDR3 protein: CASSQTGPISYEQYF. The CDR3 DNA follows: TGTGCCAGCAGCCAAACAGGTCCCATAAGCTACGAGCAGTACTTC.

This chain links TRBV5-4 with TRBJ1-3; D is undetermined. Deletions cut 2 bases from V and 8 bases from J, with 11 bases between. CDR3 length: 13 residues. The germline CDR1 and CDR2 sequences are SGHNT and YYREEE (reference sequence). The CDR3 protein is CASSFDPGDTIYF. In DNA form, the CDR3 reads TGTGCCAGCAGCTTCGACCCAGGAGACACCATATATTTT.

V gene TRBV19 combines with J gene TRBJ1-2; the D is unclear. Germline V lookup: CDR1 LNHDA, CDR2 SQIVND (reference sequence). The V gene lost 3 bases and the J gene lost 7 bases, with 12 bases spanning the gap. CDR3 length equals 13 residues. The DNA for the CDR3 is TGTGCCAGTAGTATCGAACCACCCTTTGGCTACACCTTC. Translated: CASSIEPPFGYTF.

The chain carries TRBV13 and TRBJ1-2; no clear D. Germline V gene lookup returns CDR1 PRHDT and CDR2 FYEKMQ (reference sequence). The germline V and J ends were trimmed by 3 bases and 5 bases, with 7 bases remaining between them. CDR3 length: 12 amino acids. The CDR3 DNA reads TGTGCCAGCAGCTTTCCAGGTTATGGCTACACCTTC. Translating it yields CASSFPGYGYTF.

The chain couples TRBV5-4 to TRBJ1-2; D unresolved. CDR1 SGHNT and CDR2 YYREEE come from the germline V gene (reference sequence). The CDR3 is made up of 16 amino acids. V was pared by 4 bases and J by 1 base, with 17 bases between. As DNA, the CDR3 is TGTGCCAGCAGCCCCGGTCCTCGCCGTGATAACTATGGCTACACCTTC. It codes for CASSPGPRRDNYGYTF.

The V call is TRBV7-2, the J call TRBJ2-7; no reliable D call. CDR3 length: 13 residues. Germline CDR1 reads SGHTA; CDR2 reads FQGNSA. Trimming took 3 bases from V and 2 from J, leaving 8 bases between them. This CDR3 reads CASSFGNTYEQYF. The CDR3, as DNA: TGTGCCAGCAGCTTCGGTAATACCTACGAGCAGTACTTC.

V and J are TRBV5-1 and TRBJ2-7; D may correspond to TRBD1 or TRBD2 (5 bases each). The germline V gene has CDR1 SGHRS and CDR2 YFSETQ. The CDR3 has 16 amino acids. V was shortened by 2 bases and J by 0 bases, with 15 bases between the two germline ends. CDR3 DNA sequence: TGCGCCAGCAGCTTAGACTTACCGGGACGCTCCTACGAGCAGTACTTC. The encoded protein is CASSLDLPGRSYEQYF. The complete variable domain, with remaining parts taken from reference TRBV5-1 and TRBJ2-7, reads KAGVTQTPRYLIKTRGQQVTLSCSPISGHRSVSWYQQTPGQGLQFLFEYFSETQRNKGNFPGRFSGRQFSNSRSEMNVSTLELGDSALYLCASSLDLPGRSYEQYFGPGTRLTVT.

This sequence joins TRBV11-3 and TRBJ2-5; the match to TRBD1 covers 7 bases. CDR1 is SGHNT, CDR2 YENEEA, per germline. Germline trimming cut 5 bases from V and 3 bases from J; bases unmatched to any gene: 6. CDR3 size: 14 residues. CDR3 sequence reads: CASSPGRGKETQYF. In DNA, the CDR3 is TGTGCCAGCAGCCCCGGCAGGGGGAAAGAGACCCAGTACTTC.

CDR3 in amino acids: CSASTRGPNEQFF. The CDR3 DNA follows: TGCAGCGCTTCAACGAGGGGGCCCAATGAGCAGTTCTTC. The rearrangement joins TRBV29-1 to TRBJ2-1; the match to TRBD1 covers 7 bases. The CDR3 is 13 residues long. The V gene's germline CDR1 is SQVTM and CDR2 ANQGSEA. With 7 bases clipped from V and 6 bases from J, the junction kept 9 bases outside the gene matches.

The CDR3 bases are TGCGCCAGCAGCCCGACAGGGTTCTTTGAAAAACTGTTTTTT. Translation gives CASSPTGFFEKLFF. The rearrangement uses TRBV4-1 and TRBJ1-4, with 7 bases aligning to TRBD1. The CDR3 covers 14 residues. V lost 4 bases and J lost 7; bases outside the gene matches: 6. Per the germline V gene, CDR1 is MGHRA and CDR2 is YSYEKL.